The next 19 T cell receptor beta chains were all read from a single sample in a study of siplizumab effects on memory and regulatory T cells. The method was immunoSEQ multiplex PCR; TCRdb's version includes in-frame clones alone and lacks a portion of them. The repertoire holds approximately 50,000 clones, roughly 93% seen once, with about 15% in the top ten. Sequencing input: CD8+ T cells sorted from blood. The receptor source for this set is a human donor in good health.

The CDR3 bases are TGCGCCAGCAGCCAATTCTCTGGAAACACCATATATTTT. It codes for CASSQFSGNTIYF. The chain uses TRBV4-1 and TRBJ1-3, with unresolved D. Germline loops: CDR1 MGHRA, CDR2 YSYEKL. There are 13 residues in the CDR3. Trimming removed 2 bases at V and 0 bases at J, with 2 bases between.

CDR3 bases: TGCGCCAGCAGCTTGGCCGGTAGCACTAGGGGGGAGCTGTTTTTT. This codes for CASSLAGSTRGELFF. This chain connects TRBV5-1 to TRBJ2-2, with TRBD2 as a possible D gene (5 bases). The germline V and J ends were trimmed by 0 bases and 8 bases, with 14 bases remaining between them. Germline CDR1 reads SGHRS; CDR2 reads YFSETQ. CDR3 size: 15 residues. Full variable domain (rest looked up from reference TRBV5-1 and TRBJ2-2): KAGVTQTPRYLIKTRGQQVTLSCSPISGHRSVSWYQQTPGQGLQFLFEYFSETQRNKGNFPGRFSGRQFSNSRSEMNVSTLELGDSALYLCASSLAGSTRGELFFGEGSRLTVL.

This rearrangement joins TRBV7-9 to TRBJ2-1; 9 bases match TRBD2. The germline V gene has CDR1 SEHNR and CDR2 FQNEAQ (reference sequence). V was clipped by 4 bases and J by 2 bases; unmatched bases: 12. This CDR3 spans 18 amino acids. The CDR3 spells CASSSQVLTSGPYNEQFF. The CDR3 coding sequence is TGTGCCAGCAGCTCCCAAGTATTAACTAGCGGGCCCTACAATGAGCAGTTCTTC.

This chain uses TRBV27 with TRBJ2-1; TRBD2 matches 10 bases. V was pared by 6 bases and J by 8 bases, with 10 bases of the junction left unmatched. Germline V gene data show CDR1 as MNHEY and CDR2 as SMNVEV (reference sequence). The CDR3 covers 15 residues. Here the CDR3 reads CASRQSGRAMYEQFF. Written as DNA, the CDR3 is TGTGCCAGCAGACAGAGCGGGAGGGCCATGTATGAGCAGTTCTTC.

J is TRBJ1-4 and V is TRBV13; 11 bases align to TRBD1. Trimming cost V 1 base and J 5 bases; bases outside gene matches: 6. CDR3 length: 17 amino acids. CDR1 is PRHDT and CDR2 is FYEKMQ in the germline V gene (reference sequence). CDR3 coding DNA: TGTGCCAGCAGCTTAGTTGGACAGGGGGCCGAAAATGAAAAACTGTTTTTT. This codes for CASSLVGQGAENEKLFF.

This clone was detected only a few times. In DNA form, the CDR3 reads TGCGCCAGCAGCCAACTACAGGGGACTACTCGCGAGCAGTACTTC. It specifies CASSQLQGTTREQYF. The chain uses TRBV4-1 and TRBJ2-7, with D possibly called TRBD1 or TRBD2 (7 bases each). This CDR3 has 15 amino acids. V was cut by 2 bases and J by 6 bases, with 17 bases left in between. Germline lookup yields CDR1 MGHRA and CDR2 YSYEKL.

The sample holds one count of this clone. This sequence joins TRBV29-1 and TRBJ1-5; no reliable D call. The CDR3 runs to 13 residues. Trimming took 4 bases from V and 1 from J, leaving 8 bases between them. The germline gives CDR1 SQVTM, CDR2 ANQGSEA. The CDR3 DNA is TGCAGCGTTGCCCCCGGGAGCAATCAGCCCCAGCATTTT. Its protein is CSVAPGSNQPQHF.

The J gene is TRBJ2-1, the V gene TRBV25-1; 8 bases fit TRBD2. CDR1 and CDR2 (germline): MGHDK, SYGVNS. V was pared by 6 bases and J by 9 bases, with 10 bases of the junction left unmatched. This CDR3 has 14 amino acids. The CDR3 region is CASSISGSEGEQFF. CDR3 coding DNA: TGTGCCAGCAGCATAAGCGGGAGTGAGGGTGAGCAGTTCTTC.

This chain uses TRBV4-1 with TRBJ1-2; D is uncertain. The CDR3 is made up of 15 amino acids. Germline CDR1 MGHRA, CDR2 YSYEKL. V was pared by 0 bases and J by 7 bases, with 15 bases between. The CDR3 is CASSQDIVLRVGYTF. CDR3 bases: TGCGCCAGCAGCCAAGATATTGTCCTCCGGGTTGGCTACACCTTC.

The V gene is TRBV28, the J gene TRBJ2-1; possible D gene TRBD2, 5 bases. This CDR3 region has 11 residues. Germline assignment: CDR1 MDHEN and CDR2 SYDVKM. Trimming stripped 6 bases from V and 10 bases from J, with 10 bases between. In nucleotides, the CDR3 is TGTGCCAGCAGACGAGGGATAGAGCAGTTCTTC. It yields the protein CASRRGIEQFF. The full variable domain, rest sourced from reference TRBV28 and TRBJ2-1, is DVKVTQSSRYLVKRTGEKVFLECVQDMDHENMFWYRQDPGLGLRLIYFSYDVKMKEKGDIPEGYSVSREKKERFSLILESASTNQTSMYLCASRRGIEQFFGPGTRLTVL.

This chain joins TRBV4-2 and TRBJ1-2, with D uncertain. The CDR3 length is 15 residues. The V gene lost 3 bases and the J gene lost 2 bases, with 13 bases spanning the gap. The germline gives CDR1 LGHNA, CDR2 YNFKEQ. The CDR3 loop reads CASSQGIDRNYGYTF. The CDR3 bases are TGTGCCAGCAGCCAGGGGATAGATAGAAACTATGGCTACACCTTC.

This CDR3 reads CASSIGGEQYF. CDR3 coding DNA: TGTGCCAGTAGTATCGGCGGTGAGCAGTACTTC. This chain uses TRBV19 with TRBJ2-7; unclear D gene. Trimming shortened V by 3 bases and J by 7 bases, and 7 bases separated the two germline ends. The germline CDR1 and CDR2 sequences are LNHDA and SQIVND (reference sequence). The CDR3 has 11 amino acids.

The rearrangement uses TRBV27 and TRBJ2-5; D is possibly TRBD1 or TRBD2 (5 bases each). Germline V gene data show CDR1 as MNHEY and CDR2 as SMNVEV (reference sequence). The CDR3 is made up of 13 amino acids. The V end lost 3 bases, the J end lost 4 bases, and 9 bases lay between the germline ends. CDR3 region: CASSLGPGETQYF. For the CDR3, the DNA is TGTGCCAGCAGTTTGGGACCTGGAGAGACCCAGTACTTC.

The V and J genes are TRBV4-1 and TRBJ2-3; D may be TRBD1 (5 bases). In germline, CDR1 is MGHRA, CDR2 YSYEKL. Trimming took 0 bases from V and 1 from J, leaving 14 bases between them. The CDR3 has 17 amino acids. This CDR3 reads CASSQEAGFVGTDTQYF. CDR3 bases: TGCGCCAGCAGCCAAGAGGCAGGGTTTGTTGGCACAGATACGCAGTATTTT.

For the CDR3, the DNA is TGTGCCAGCAGTGAGGGACTCACAGATACGCAGTATTTT. Protein sequence: CASSEGLTDTQYF. V gene TRBV6-4 combines with J gene TRBJ2-3; D perhaps matches TRBD2 (6 bases). Trimming left V 3 bases short and J 2 bases short, with 6 bases between. Germline CDR1 is MRHNA and CDR2 is SNTAGT. There are 13 residues in the CDR3.

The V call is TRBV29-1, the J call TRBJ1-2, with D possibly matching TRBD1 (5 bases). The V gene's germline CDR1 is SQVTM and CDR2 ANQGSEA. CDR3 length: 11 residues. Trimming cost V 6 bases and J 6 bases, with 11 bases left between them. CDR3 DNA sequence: TGCAGCGTAAACTTCAGGGATGGCTACACCTTC. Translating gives CSVNFRDGYTF.

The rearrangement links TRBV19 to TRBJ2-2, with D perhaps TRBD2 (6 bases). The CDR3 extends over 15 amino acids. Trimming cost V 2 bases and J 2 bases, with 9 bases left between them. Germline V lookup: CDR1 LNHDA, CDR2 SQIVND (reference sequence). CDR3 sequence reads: CASSILAFNTGELFF. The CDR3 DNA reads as TGTGCCAGTAGTATACTAGCGTTTAACACCGGGGAGCTGTTTTTT.

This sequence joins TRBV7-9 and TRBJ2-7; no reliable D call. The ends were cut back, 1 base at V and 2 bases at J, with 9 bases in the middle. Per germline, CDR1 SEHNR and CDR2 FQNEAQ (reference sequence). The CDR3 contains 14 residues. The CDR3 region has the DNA TGTGCCAGCAGCTTAGATCTGACCCCCTACGAGCAGTACTTC. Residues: CASSLDLTPYEQYF.

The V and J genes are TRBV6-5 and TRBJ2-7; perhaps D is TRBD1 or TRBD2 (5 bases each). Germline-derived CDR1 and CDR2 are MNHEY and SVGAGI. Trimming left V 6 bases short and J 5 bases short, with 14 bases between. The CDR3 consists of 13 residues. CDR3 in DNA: TGTGCCAGCAGCCCGCGAGGGGTGCACGAGCAGTACTTC. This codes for CASSPRGVHEQYF.